The 9 T cell receptor beta chains listed next were all sequenced from one sample in a study of blood T cell repertoires in COVID-19. Data came from immunoSEQ multiplex PCR; TCRdb stores just in-frame clones and leaves some out. The sample carries around 150,000 clones, about four fifths recorded once. The specimen was peripheral blood. Receptor source: a woman of 80 years or more with acute or convalescent COVID-19.

The chain recombines TRBV5-1 with TRBJ2-2; D possibly corresponds to TRBD2 (5 bases). Trimming left V 2 bases short and J 0 bases short, with 8 bases between. This CDR3 is 15 amino acids long. Germline values: CDR1 SGHRS, CDR2 YFSETQ. In DNA, the CDR3 is TGCGCCAGCAGCTTAGCGGCGACGAACACCGGGGAGCTGTTTTTT. Translated: CASSLAATNTGELFF. The full variable domain, its missing parts supplied by reference TRBV5-1 and TRBJ2-2, is KAGVTQTPRYLIKTRGQQVTLSCSPISGHRSVSWYQQTPGQGLQFLFEYFSETQRNKGNFPGRFSGRQFSNSRSEMNVSTLELGDSALYLCASSLAATNTGELFFGEGSRLTVL.

This clone was detected once. V is TRBV28 and J is TRBJ2-7; TRBD2 aligns across 7 bases. The V segment lost 2 bases and the J segment 2 bases; nucleotides outside the gene matches: 6. Germline CDR1 reads MDHEN; CDR2 reads SYDVKM. The CDR3 runs to 15 residues. CDR3 sequence: CASSLSSAGAYEQYF. The CDR3 DNA sequence: TGTGCCAGCAGTTTAAGCTCGGCGGGAGCCTACGAGCAGTACTTC.

The V and J genes are TRBV6-1 and TRBJ1-1; perhaps TRBD1 as D (6 bases). Per germline, CDR1 MNHNS and CDR2 SASEGT. The V end was cut by 2 bases, the J end by 2 bases, with 12 bases between. The CDR3 runs 15 residues. The CDR3 sequence: CASSELGTPNTEAFF. The CDR3 DNA reads TGTGCCAGCAGTGAACTAGGGACACCTAACACTGAAGCTTTCTTT.

The CDR3 bases are TGTGCCTGTTTCGGGACAGGGTACGGCTACACCTTC. It yields the protein CACFGTGYGYTF. The chain has TRBV30 and TRBJ1-2, with 9 bases matching TRBD1. The J segment lost 8 bases and the V segment lost 6 bases, leaving 7 bases of the junction unmatched. The CDR3 extends over 12 amino acids. The germline CDR1 and CDR2 sequences are GTSNPN and SVGIG (reference sequence).

This chain joins TRBV7-2 and TRBJ1-1; possible D gene TRBD1, 6 bases. Trimming shortened V by 1 base and J by 1 base, and 10 bases separated the two germline ends. This CDR3 contains 15 residues. Germline V CDR1 and CDR2: SGHTA, FQGNSA. CDR3 loop: CASSLGDRTNTEAFF. CDR3 coding DNA: TGTGCCAGCAGCTTAGGAGACAGGACGAACACTGAAGCTTTCTTT.

The rearrangement joins TRBV15 to TRBJ2-3; TRBD1 agrees at 7 bases. Germline V CDR1 and CDR2: LNHNV, YYDKDF (reference sequence). The CDR3 is 16 residues long. V was clipped by 8 bases and J by 5 bases; unmatched bases: 16. The CDR3 region is CATGQATLPQRDTQYF. CDR3 nucleotides: TGTGCCACCGGACAGGCGACCCTTCCACAGAGAGATACGCAGTATTTT.

This clone was seen a few times. The chain joins TRBV4-1 to TRBJ2-5, with TRBD1 matching over 8 bases. Trimming took 0 bases from V and 9 from J; bases not matched to a gene: 3. The CDR3 is made up of 13 amino acids. Germline values: CDR1 MGHRA, CDR2 YSYEKL. The CDR3 nucleotides are TGCGCCAGCAGCCAAGATGAGGACAGGGCCCAGTACTTC. Translating gives CASSQDEDRAQYF.

CDR3 in DNA: TGTGCCAGCAGAACAGCGAACACTGAAGCTTTCTTT. Encoded protein: CASRTANTEAFF. This chain joins TRBV27 and TRBJ1-1, with no clear D. This CDR3 comprises 12 residues. V lost 6 bases, J lost 1 base, and 6 bases lay in between. Looked up from germline, CDR1 is MNHEY and CDR2 is SMNVEV (reference sequence).

The chain recombines TRBV6-5 with TRBJ2-7; TRBD1 might be the D (6 bases). Germline loops: CDR1 MNHEY, CDR2 SVGAGI. The length of the CDR3 is 11 residues. V lost 6 bases, J lost 5 bases, and 8 bases lay in between. The CDR3 sequence: CASRSGDEQYF. CDR3 DNA: TGTGCCAGCAGATCAGGGGACGAGCAGTACTTC.